The present T cell receptor (beta chain) was sequenced within a study of OX40 agonist ivuxolimab in advanced cancers. Study at large: Ivuxolimab, an agonistic anti-OX40 (CD134) antibody, was given to patients.

V lost 9 bases and J 15 bases, leaving 18 bases between the germline ends. The CDR3 extends over 11 amino acids. Germline CDR1 and CDR2: LNHDA and SQIVND (reference sequence). Some clones are missing from TCRdb's copy, which holds only in-frame ones; the method was immunoSEQ multiplex PCR. The sample carries some 85,000 clones, around 90% recorded once. The V call is TRBV19, the J call TRBJ2-1; a possible D gene is TRBD2 (5 bases). Sequencing used CD4+ or CD8+ T cells sorted from blood, obtained in a trial of the OX40 agonist ivuxolimab. The origin of this receptor is an adult with an advanced solid tumor such as melanoma, head and neck, liver or kidney cancer. DNA for the CDR3: TGTGCCAGCGGTGATGGGCACGAGGGGTTCTTC. Encoded protein: CASGDGHEGFF.